This T cell receptor (beta chain) is from a study of blood T cell repertoires in COVID-19 (dated by TCRdb to the early 2020s). About the investigation overall: Samples from collaborators originated in the United States, Italy and Spain and spanned both the acute and convalescent phases of COVID-19. The material from the prospective study consisted of cDNA or gDNA derived from T cells, B-cell-depleted T cells, or PBMCs. Deeply sampled blood TCRbeta repertoires from subjects exposed to, actively infected with, or recovered from COVID-19 were included in the dataset. The repertoires were released in a freely available public database meant as a resource for research on the immune response to SARS-CoV-2. The samples were drawn from the first 160 participants of the ongoing ImmuneRACE study and from 1,200 or so subjects provided by 6 global collaborators. Nearly every sample came with metadata listing a de-identified subject ID, COVID-19 status, age in years and sex. Where available, HLA class I and class II types were taken from metadata supplied by the sample provider and were not determined by assay-based typing.

The CDR3 has 17 amino acids, counting the end cysteine and phenylalanine. Only CDR3 DNA is held: 51 bases, read in frame from base 1. Trimming removed 5 bases from V and 0 bases from J; the gene matches leave 9 bases unexplained. From a lookup of the germline V gene, CDR1 and CDR2 are KGHDR and SFDVKD. The immunoSEQ Assay, a bias-controlled multiplex PCR, was used to amplify TCRbeta CDR3 regions from genomic DNA. Regarding the original processing steps: Within the assay, amplification of reference gene primers was used to estimate how many nucleated cells each sample contained. To quantify the absolute abundance of each unique TCRbeta CDR3 rearrangement, sequence reads were collapsed and filtered. Productive Simpson clonality was computed per sample as the square root of Simpson's diversity index over productive rearrangements. The source is immuneACCESS, and TCRdb retained only in-frame sequences with V and J called. Part of the clones is not carried over; for the studies checked, unresolved V genes explain less than half of this, and the remainder is unexplained. V, J and clone size are those of that table, while D and trimming were read from the DNA. The table for this sample lists approximately 75,000 clones; about nine tenths of them were counted only once. Less than 8.5% of the sample rests with the top ten.

As concerns this clone: No cognate antigen has been identified for it. No much larger clonotype is one base removed from it; base qualities were not supplied.

Findings and caveats that apply to the study as a whole: How much clinical and demographic metadata was included differed by source and by participant, and the metadata was provided uncurated.

Collaborating institutions collected whole blood in K2EDTA tubes following their own protocols. For TCRbeta analysis, collaborator samples were shipped as frozen whole blood, as isolated PBMCs, or as DNA extracted from either sample type. The sequence joins TRBV24-1 to TRBJ1-5, and 7 junctional nucleotides match TRBD1. The TCR comes from a human donor in a cohort sampled during active COVID-19. The sample consisted of peripheral blood. The nucleotide sequence is given as TGTGCCACCAGTGGCCAACAGGGGTCGATTAGCAATCAGCCCCAGCATTTT. Its product reads: CATSGQQGSISNQPQHF.